This TCR beta chain was identified in a study of regulatory T cells in long-lasting Graves disease listed by TCRdb under 2021. About the study as a whole: Persistent Graves' disease was defined as antithyroid drug treatment for over 5 years with persistently positive TSH receptor autoantibodies. A total of roughly 35 samples underwent TCR sequencing: roughly 13 from persistent and around 20 from newly diagnosed Graves' disease patients. In the clinical cohort, patients with persistent Graves' disease had used antithyroid drugs for an average of about 10.3 years. The study took place in China and was registered as a clinical trial. Persistent Graves' disease patients were compared with newly diagnosed Graves' disease patients by peripheral blood TCR sequencing and RNA sequencing.

Trimming at the junction amounts to 5 bases on V and 5 bases on J, and the germline ends lie 18 bases apart. Looking up the germline V gene yields CDR1 SGHAT and CDR2 FQNNGV. Reading from cysteine to phenylalanine, the CDR3 counts 15 amino acids. Of all the DNA, just the CDR3 is kept, 45 bases in frame from base 1. The research as a whole found: Lower TCR Shannon entropy and fewer highly expanded clones were observed in persistent Graves' disease patients than in newly diagnosed patients, which suggested clonal expansion. A larger number of public clonotypes was shared among persistent patients (approximately 3,000) than among newly diagnosed patients (approximately 930). Sequencing and analysis were restricted to the TCR beta chain. The authors acknowledged the small sample size as a limitation that may reduce accuracy. Only peripheral blood was studied, because thyroid tissue, the primary lesion, was inaccessible. Persistent disease showed preferential use of TRBV28, TRBJ1-2 and TRBJ2-5, whereas newly diagnosed disease favored TRBV20-1 and TRBJ2-1.

This clonotype came up many times. Its antigen is still unknown. Base quality data are lacking; no much larger clone is found one base away. The time point tag for this specimen amounts to: persistent/refractory GD, antithyroid drugs over 5 years with positive TRAb. RNA was extracted from PBMCs in TRIzol for both TCR sequencing and RNA sequencing. The diagnosis of Graves' disease followed American Thyroid Association guidelines. Recruitment of patients was carried out at an endocrinology department in Xi'an, China. From each patient, nine milliliters of peripheral blood was collected into an EDTA anticoagulant tube. Ficoll Paque Plus density gradient separation was used to isolate PBMCs, and no further T cell sorting was performed. An Agilent 2100 Bioanalyzer and agarose gel were used to assess RNA quality, and a NanoDrop 2000 was used to measure RNA concentration. Library construction relied on multiplex PCR. TCRdb records Illumina HiSeq 4000 as the sequencer. CDR3 regions were amplified by Arm-PCR with iRepertoire HTBI primers to construct TCR beta libraries. PCR products were gel purified before sequencing. In the authors' own workflow: Gene usage analysis of CDR3 amino acid clonotypes used the roughly 62 TRBV and about 13 TRBJ segments found across samples. COPE and FqMerger were used to merge filtered high-quality paired reads into contigs. Contigs were aligned with BLAST to IMGT TRBV, TRBD and TRBJ reference genes, and CDR3 was defined per IMGT. Clonotypes above 0.1% frequency were classified as highly expanded clones. Repertoire diversity was measured by Shannon entropy, and V-J evenness by the Gini coefficient. Public clonotypes were defined as clonotypes shared by more than one individual. TCRdb reprocessing: public reads trimmed at Q25 with fastp, clones called with MiXCR, in-frame beta chains kept. Each entry merges the rows of one CDR3 protein and shows their most common DNA and genes. In this record, the V and J calls reflect TCRdb's handling and not the investigators' own analysis. Within this sample are about 310,000 distinct CDR3 sequences, with roughly a fifth of them counted one time only. The ten largest clones represent around 50% of the sample.

This TCR derives from a female donor with Graves disease. The rearranged chain carries TRBV11-2 and TRBJ2-5, with a tentative D call of TRBD1 or TRBD2, each matching 6 bases. The material was peripheral blood mononuclear cells (PBMCs), obtained when the disease was refractory, from a patient treated with antithyroid drugs. The CDR3 region reads CASSRLPGAKETQYF. The nucleotides are TGTGCCAGCAGCCGACTTCCGGGGGCTAAGGAGACCCAGTACTTC.